The T cell receptor beta chain described here comes from a study of cytomegalovirus exposure and HLA in healthy donors. CDR3 length equals 15 residues. V gave up 1 base and J gave up 5 bases; unmatched junction bases: 5. The V gene's germline CDR1 is SEHNR and CDR2 FQNEAQ (reference sequence). With 60 Vbeta and 13 Jbeta primers, the PCR was carried out. Method: immunoSEQ multiplex PCR; TCRdb's copy keeps in-frame clones and lacks some. Its table lists approximately 93,000 clones. The chain couples TRBV7-9 to TRBJ1-5; the match to TRBD1 covers 7 bases. Sequenced sample: PBMCs. This clonotype was sampled from a young woman in good health and CMV-seronegative. The DNA of the CDR3 is TGTGCCAGCAGCTTAGGTGGGACAGTTCATCAGCCCCAGCATTTT. It codes for CASSLGGTVHQPQHF.